The 20 T cell receptor delta chains below all came from one sample that was sequenced in a study of γδ T cells in repeated Plasmodium falciparum infection. TCRdb redid clone calling on the multiplex PCR reads using CATT. The table lists about 48,000 delta-chain clones, around 1.6% of them singletons. Flow sorting of PBMC yielded separate Vgamma9/Vdelta2+ and Vdelta2-negative gammadelta T cell populations for bulk repertoire analysis. Sample: gamma-delta T cells from blood. The receptors originated from a pool of human donors (malaria-infected and uninfected, not separated).

Notes on this clone: This specimen includes other DNA sequences encoding the same CDR3. The V and J genes are TRDV1 and TRDJ1; the D gene is possibly TRDD3 (6 bases). The CDR3 totals 18 residues. Trimming removed 2 bases from V and 14 bases from J, with 33 bases in between. Per germline, CDR1 TSWWSYY and CDR2 QGS. For the CDR3, the DNA is TGTGCTCTTGGGGAAAGTCGGGTACGTTTGGGGATTCCCGATAAGCTAATCTTT. Protein sequence: CALGESRVRLGIPDKLIF.

Comments on this clone: A read error likely explains this, since a far larger clone differs by one base. Other DNA sequences in this specimen translate into the identical CDR3. CDR3 bases: TGTGCTCTTGGTCTTGTTCATAGTGGGAAGGGCTGGGGGATACTGATCACCGATAAACTCATCTTT. Its translation is CALGLVHSGKGWGILITDKLIF. The rearrangement links TRDV1 to TRDJ1; TRDD3 matches at 11 bases. No J gene is reported in TCRdb; it was inferred here by comparing the DNA with germline. V shed 6 bases and J 1 base; nucleotides not matched to a gene: 25. The V gene's germline CDR1 is TSWWSYY and CDR2 QGS. The CDR3 length is 22 residues.

This clone was seen repeatedly, ten times or more. Being one base from a much bigger clone, this may be a read error. V usage is TRDV1 and J usage is TRDJ2, with TRDD3 identical over 9 bases. No J gene is reported in TCRdb; it was inferred here by comparing the DNA with germline. The CDR3 is 16 amino acids. V shed 0 bases and J 6 bases; nucleotides not matched to a gene: 5. Germline V gives CDR1 TSWWSYY, CDR2 QGS. CDR3 amino acids: CALGELMGIRPAQLFF. The CDR3 nucleotides are TGTGCTCTTGGGGAACTGATGGGGATACGCCCAGCACAACTCTTCTTT.

Concerning this clone itself: TCRdb's entry gives the protein of a much larger clone, which mismatches this DNA's translation at residue 4, likely from a read error; the protein reported here is translated from the DNA. The chain links TRDV1 to TRDJ1; TRDD3 aligns across 9 bases. No J segment appears in TCRdb, so it was assigned here by matching the sequence to germline. Germline assignment: CDR1 TSWWSYY and CDR2 QGS. The CDR3 is 20 amino acids. The CDR3 is CALREDLKGWGIYPTGKLIF. The CDR3, as DNA: TGTGCTCTTAGGGAAGACTTGAAGGGCTGGGGGATCTATCCCACCGGTAAACTCATCTTT.

This clone was observed at least ten times. The V gene is TRDV1, the J gene TRDJ1, with D possibly TRDD2 on 9 matching bases. As TCRdb names no J gene, one was assigned here on the basis of a DNA match to germline. The germline gives CDR1 TSWWSYY, CDR2 QGS. V was trimmed by 3 bases and J by 0 bases, leaving 29 bases between them. CDR3 length: 21 residues. The CDR3 nucleotides read TGTGCTCTTGGGGACCATACCTTCCTACGTACTGGGGGCCTGTACACCGATAAACTCATCTTT. Amino acid sequence: CALGDHTFLRTGGLYTDKLIF.

Of note for this clone: TCRdb's listed protein matches a much larger clone and diverges from this DNA's translation at residue 13, likely through a read error; the protein shown comes from the DNA. The V gene was identified as TRDV1, while no J gene was called; TRDD3, the table's D call, lacks a check against the DNA. The germline CDR1 and CDR2 sequences are TSWWSYY and QGS. This CDR3 has 15 amino acids. DNA of the CDR3: TGTGCTCTTGGGGAGGTACTGGGGGACACCGATAAACCCATCTTT. It yields the protein CALGEVLGDTDKPIF.

With regard to this clone: A far larger clone is a single base away, which makes a read error likely. The same CDR3 arises from other DNA sequences in this sample as well. The V and J genes are TRDV1 and TRDJ1; D is uncertain. The CDR3 contains 19 residues. The V gene's germline CDR1 is TSWWSYY and CDR2 QGS. The CDR3 DNA is TGTGCCCTTGGGTACTACTATCGGTCTTTGCTCTCGTACACCGATAAACTCATCTTT. It specifies CALGYYYRSLLSYTDKLIF.

This clone showed up many times. This chain connects TRDV1 to TRDJ1; maybe TRDD2 (6 bases). Trimming cost V 2 bases and J 5 bases, with 30 bases left between them. CDR3 length: 20 amino acids. Germline CDR1 reads TSWWSYY; CDR2 reads QGS. The CDR3 nucleotides read TGTGCTCTTGGGGAAGCTCGACATCTTCCTCGGTGGTCCGTTATAGATAAACTCATCTTT. Its translation: CALGEARHLPRWSVIDKLIF.

This clone was observed many times. A much more abundant neighbour one base away suggests this may be a read error. The J gene is TRDJ1, the V gene TRDV1; 10 bases are a match to TRDD3. The germline gives CDR1 TSWWSYY, CDR2 QGS. V shed 5 bases and J 1 base; nucleotides not matched to a gene: 19. The CDR3 sequence is 20 residues long. The CDR3 sequence is CALGCPSLGPTGGCTDKLIF. Written as DNA, the CDR3 is TGTGCTCTTGGGTGTCCTTCCCTCGGACCTACTGGGGGATGCACCGATAAACTCATCTTT.

This clone was observed a handful of times. For this DNA, TCRdb reports the protein of a much larger clone, which diverges at residue 5, most likely from a read error; the protein presented here is translated directly from the DNA. This chain connects TRDV2 to TRDJ1; D call uncertain. The J gene, left out of TCRdb, was set here by checking the DNA against germline. This CDR3 region has 13 residues. Germline V gene lookup returns CDR1 GEAIGNYY and CDR2 EKD. With 2 bases removed from V and 4 bases from J, the gap between germline ends came to 10 bases. The CDR3 region has the DNA TGTGCCTGTGACAATGTAGGAGTCGATAAACTCATCTTT. This gives the protein CACDNVGVDKLIF.

This clone has just a few counts. A read error is likely here: a far larger clone is one base away. At the DNA level, this CDR3 is encoded by other sequences in the same sample as well. J is TRDJ1 and V is TRDV1; TRDD3 aligns across 7 bases. No J segment appears in TCRdb, so it was assigned here by matching the sequence to germline. Germline CDR1 reads TSWWSYY; CDR2 reads QGS. The CDR3 extends over 22 amino acids. Trimming removed 1 base from V and 3 bases from J; junction bases left unmatched: 26. The CDR3 here is CALGEQSRWLGSYWGLPDKLIF. In DNA form, the CDR3 reads TGTGCTCTTGGGGAACAAAGTCGATGGCTGGGTTCATACTGGGGATTACCCGATAAACTCATCTTT.

This clone was recorded a few times. TCRdb assigns this DNA the protein of a much larger clone, which departs from its translation at residue 10; this likely reflects a read error, and the protein shown comes from translating the DNA. The genes are TRDV1 and TRDJ1, with no clear D. Here the J gene was assigned by germline matching of the DNA, as TCRdb has none. Per germline, CDR1 TSWWSYY and CDR2 QGS. The CDR3 is 21 residues long. The germline V and J ends were trimmed by 2 bases and 0 bases, with 28 bases remaining between them. CDR3 sequence reads: CALGEDSTPCPTRTYTDKLIF. In DNA, the CDR3 is TGTGCTCTTGGGGAAGACTCTACTCCATGTCCGACCCGGACGTACACCGATAAACTCATCTTT.

This chain links TRDV1 with TRDJ1; D might be TRDD3 (5 bases). Germline-derived CDR1 and CDR2 are TSWWSYY and QGS. V gave up 3 bases and J gave up 4 bases, with 18 bases separating them. The CDR3 runs 16 residues. CDR3 bases: TGTGCTCTTGGGGAGCTGATAGGGTACTGGATCGATAAACTCATCTTT. Residues: CALGELIGYWIDKLIF.

This clone has a count of ten or more. It differs at one base from a far larger clone, so likely a read error. The same CDR3 arises from other DNA sequences in this sample as well. The chain carries TRDV1 and TRDJ1; the match to TRDD3 covers 7 bases. In the absence of a J gene in TCRdb, the DNA was matched to germline to assign it here. Unmatched junction bases numbered 26, after V lost 2 bases and J lost 5 bases. The CDR3 extends over 21 amino acids. Germline CDR1 is TSWWSYY and CDR2 is QGS. The CDR3 here is CALGETKPPRYWGCATDKLIF. In DNA, the CDR3 is TGTGCTCTTGGGGAAACCAAACCACCCCGGTACTGGGGATGCGCCACAGATAAACTCATCTTT.

This clone came up many times. Since a much larger clone is just one base distant, this may be a read error. The chain carries TRDV1 and TRDJ1; either TRDD1 or TRDD3 may fit D (5 bases each). Trimming removed 4 bases at V and 3 bases at J, with 21 bases between. There are 17 residues in the CDR3. From germline, CDR1 is TSWWSYY and CDR2 QGS. The CDR3 sequence is CALGGRLADSYSDKLIF. The CDR3 DNA reads as TGTGCTCTTGGGGGGCGACTGGCGGATAGTTACTCCGATAAACTCATCTTT.

This clone has more than one count but fewer than ten. A read error likely explains why the TCRdb protein, taken from a much larger clone, differs from this DNA's translation at residue 12; the protein shown is translated from the DNA. J is TRDJ1 and V is TRDV2; TRDD3 matches 12 bases. The J gene was not available in TCRdb and was assigned here by matching the DNA to germline segments. Germline V gene data show CDR1 as GEAIGNYY and CDR2 as EKD. The ends lost 0 bases at V and 0 bases at J; junction bases unmatched: 10. This CDR3 has 19 residues. CDR3 bases: TGTGCCTGTGACACCGTAAGTACTGGGGGATACCTGTACACCGATAAACTCATCTTT. Encoded protein: CACDTVSTGGYLYTDKLIF.

Many counts were recorded for this clone. A single base is all that separates this from a far larger clone, so a read error is likely. Other DNA sequences in the same sample also yield this CDR3. The chain links TRDV1 to TRDJ1; 13 nucleotides agree with TRDD3. CDR1 TSWWSYY and CDR2 QGS come from the germline V gene. The CDR3 spans 25 residues. CDR3 in DNA: TGTGCTCTTGGGGAACTTAAACTCCTACGGTTACTGGGGGATACGCGTATCCGAAAGACCGATAAGCTCATCTTT. Protein: CALGELKLLRLLGDTRIRKTDKLIF.

At least ten counts were recorded for this clone. DNA and listed protein disagree at residue 17, so the protein shown here was translated from the DNA. The chain joins TRDV1 to TRDJ1; 11 positions match TRDD3. CDR3 length: 21 residues. Per the germline V gene, CDR1 is TSWWSYY and CDR2 is QGS. The CDR3 loop reads CALGGTWGIQNHLLYTYKLIF. DNA of the CDR3: TGTGCTCTTGGTGGAACCTGGGGGATACAAAACCATCTTTTATACACCTATAAACTCATCTTT.

The table lists this clone with a few counts. It differs at one base from a far larger clone, so likely a read error. Other DNA sequences from this sample encode an identical CDR3 as well. The genes are TRDV1 and TRDJ1; tentative D call: TRDD2 (5 bases). The germline V and J ends were trimmed by 3 bases and 2 bases, with 22 bases remaining between them. This CDR3 spans 18 amino acids. The germline gives CDR1 TSWWSYY, CDR2 QGS. Here the CDR3 DNA reads TGTGCTCTTGGGGAGCTTAGGTCCCCTACTCCCGGTACCGATAAACTCATCTTT. It yields the protein CALGELRSPTPGTDKLIF.

This clone was seen only a few times. The TCRdb protein comes from a much larger clone and disagrees with this DNA's translation at residue 17, likely due to a read error; the protein given here is derived from the DNA. This rearrangement joins TRDV1 to TRDJ1; 10 bases are a match to TRDD3. TCRdb records no J gene; here it was assigned by comparing the DNA to germline. Trimming at V came to 4 bases and at J to 1 base, leaving 27 bases not matched to a gene. The CDR3 covers 23 residues. The germline V gene encodes CDR1 TSWWSYY and CDR2 QGS. In nucleotides, the CDR3 is TGTGCTCTTGGGGGCCCGCCTTCATTCATTACTGGGGGATCGCTAGAGTGCACCGATAAACTCATCTTT. It encodes CALGGPPSFITGGSLECTDKLIF.